Listed below are T cell receptor beta chains from one sample, sequenced in a study of OX40 agonist ivuxolimab in advanced cancers. Using immunoSEQ multiplex PCR, the repertoire was profiled, and TCRdb retains in-frame clones only, with some absent. The sample has tens of thousands of clones; 92% are singletons. Here the sequenced sample was CD4+ or CD8+ T cells sorted from blood, taken in a trial of the OX40 agonist ivuxolimab. These receptors were collected from an adult with an advanced solid tumor such as melanoma, head and neck, liver or kidney cancer. Each CDR3 is given with its conserved first and last residue. The D gene is left open where the match is weak. The size entry is marked missing in some rows and otherwise reads once, few, many or a size class.

v_call: TRBV7-6; d_call: NA; clone_size: NA; j_call: TRBJ2-2; cdr3_aa: CASSLVGDTGELFF; cdr3_nt: TGTGCCAGCAGCTTAGTTGGTGACACCGGGGAGCTGTTTTTT
v_call: TRBV9; d_call: NA; clone_size: NA; j_call: TRBJ1-3; cdr3_aa: CASSTQDSLSTIYF; cdr3_nt: TGTGCCAGCAGCACCCAGGATTCCCTTAGCACCATATATTTT
v_call: TRBV7-2; d_call: NA; clone_size: NA; j_call: TRBJ2-3; cdr3_aa: CATAGGPSTDTQYF; cdr3_nt: TGTGCCACCGCGGGCGGGCCTAGCACAGATACGCAGTATTTT
v_call: TRBV11-2; d_call: NA; clone_size: NA; j_call: TRBJ2-7; cdr3_aa: CASSLGTYEQYF; cdr3_nt: TGTGCCAGCAGCTTAGGTACCTACGAGCAGTACTTC
v_call: TRBV28; d_call: TRBD1; clone_size: NA; j_call: TRBJ1-4; cdr3_aa: CASSSGTGVNEKLFF; cdr3_nt: TGTGCCAGCAGTTCAGGGACAGGGGTTAATGAAAAACTGTTTTTT
v_call: TRBV18; d_call: NA; clone_size: once; j_call: TRBJ1-1; cdr3_aa: CASSAQGGLDTEAFF; cdr3_nt: TGTGCCAGCTCAGCACAAGGAGGACTCGACACTGAAGCTTTCTTT
v_call: TRBV5-4; d_call: TRBD1; clone_size: NA; j_call: TRBJ1-2; cdr3_aa: CASSLVGTGGGGYTF; cdr3_nt: TGTGCCAGCAGCTTGGTTGGGACAGGGGGAGGGGGCTACACCTTC
v_call: TRBV5-6; d_call: NA; clone_size: NA; j_call: TRBJ1-2; cdr3_aa: CASSFGEGTYGYTF; cdr3_nt: TGTGCCAGCAGCTTTGGCGAGGGAACCTATGGCTACACCTTC
v_call: TRBV7-3; d_call: TRBD2; clone_size: NA; j_call: TRBJ2-3; cdr3_aa: CASSSGLVTDTQYF; cdr3_nt: TGTGCCAGCAGCTCGGGACTAGTCACAGATACGCAGTATTTT
v_call: TRBV28; d_call: NA; clone_size: NA; j_call: TRBJ2-1; cdr3_aa: CASTSTRSNEQFF; cdr3_nt: TGTGCCAGCACCTCAACTAGATCCAATGAGCAGTTCTTC
v_call: TRBV6-1; d_call: NA; clone_size: NA; j_call: TRBJ2-2; cdr3_aa: CASSVPRQGGTGELFF; cdr3_nt: TGTGCCAGCAGTGTCCCGCGACAGGGAGGTACCGGGGAGCTGTTTTTT
v_call: TRBV27; d_call: NA; clone_size: NA; j_call: TRBJ2-7; cdr3_aa: CASSSLLRGLYEQYF; cdr3_nt: TGTGCCAGCAGTTCTCTTCTTCGGGGCCTCTACGAGCAGTACTTC
v_call: TRBV4-2; d_call: TRBD2; clone_size: NA; j_call: TRBJ2-1; cdr3_aa: CASSQQRGGLAFF; cdr3_nt: TGTGCCAGCAGCCAACAGCGGGGGGGCCTTGCGTTCTTC
v_call: TRBV30; d_call: NA; clone_size: NA; j_call: TRBJ2-6; cdr3_aa: CAWERAGANVLTF; cdr3_nt: TGTGCCTGGGAGCGGGCTGGGGCCAACGTCCTGACTTTC
v_call: TRBV9; d_call: NA; clone_size: NA; j_call: TRBJ1-5; cdr3_aa: CASSQGQYYQPQHF; cdr3_nt: TGTGCCAGCAGCCAAGGACAGTACTATCAGCCCCAGCATTTT
v_call: TRBV6-8; d_call: NA; clone_size: NA; j_call: TRBJ2-7; cdr3_aa: CASSSTYEQYF; cdr3_nt: TGTGCCAGCAGTTCGACTTACGAGCAGTACTTC
v_call: TRBV30; d_call: NA; clone_size: NA; j_call: TRBJ2-3; cdr3_aa: CAWSARLVGPDTQYF; cdr3_nt: TGTGCCTGGAGCGCCCGACTAGTAGGCCCAGATACGCAGTATTTT
v_call: TRBV7-9; d_call: NA; clone_size: NA; j_call: TRBJ2-7; cdr3_aa: CASSPGFKQYF; cdr3_nt: TGTGCCAGCAGCCCCGGCTTTAAGCAGTACTTC
v_call: TRBV7-9; d_call: TRBD1; clone_size: NA; j_call: TRBJ2-6; cdr3_aa: CASSQRMGTGVSGANVLTF; cdr3_nt: TGTGCCAGCAGCCAAAGAATGGGGACAGGGGTGTCTGGGGCCAACGTCCTGACTTTC
v_call: TRBV20-1; d_call: NA; clone_size: NA; j_call: TRBJ2-5; cdr3_aa: CSAPELGTQYF; cdr3_nt: TGCAGTGCACCCGAGTTGGGGACCCAGTACTTC
v_call: TRBV5-4; d_call: NA; clone_size: NA; j_call: TRBJ1-2; cdr3_aa: CASSTGPPRGYGYTF; cdr3_nt: TGTGCCAGCAGCACTGGACCGCCAAGGGGCTATGGCTACACCTTC
v_call: TRBV25-1; d_call: TRBD2; clone_size: NA; j_call: TRBJ2-4; cdr3_aa: CASRGLAGIQYF; cdr3_nt: TGTGCCAGCAGGGGACTAGCGGGGATTCAGTACTTC
v_call: TRBV7-9; d_call: NA; clone_size: NA; j_call: TRBJ2-2; cdr3_aa: CASSIQGAGELFF; cdr3_nt: TGTGCCAGCAGCATACAGGGCGCCGGGGAGCTGTTTTTT
v_call: TRBV5-1; d_call: NA; clone_size: NA; j_call: TRBJ2-1; cdr3_aa: CASSLVGGTSYNEQFF; cdr3_nt: TGCGCCAGCAGCTTGGTTGGGGGGACTTCCTACAATGAGCAGTTCTTC
v_call: TRBV5-4; d_call: TRBD1; clone_size: NA; j_call: TRBJ2-1; cdr3_aa: CASSAQGDEQFF; cdr3_nt: TGTGCCAGCAGCGCGCAGGGGGATGAGCAGTTCTTC
v_call: TRBV6-5; d_call: NA; clone_size: NA; j_call: TRBJ2-3; cdr3_aa: CASSPNLRKGTQYF; cdr3_nt: TGTGCCAGCAGCCCCAACCTAAGGAAGGGTACGCAGTATTTT
v_call: TRBV4-3; d_call: TRBD2; clone_size: NA; j_call: TRBJ2-7; cdr3_aa: CASSQGLAGEQYF; cdr3_nt: TGCGCCAGCAGCCAAGGGCTAGCGGGCGAGCAGTACTTC